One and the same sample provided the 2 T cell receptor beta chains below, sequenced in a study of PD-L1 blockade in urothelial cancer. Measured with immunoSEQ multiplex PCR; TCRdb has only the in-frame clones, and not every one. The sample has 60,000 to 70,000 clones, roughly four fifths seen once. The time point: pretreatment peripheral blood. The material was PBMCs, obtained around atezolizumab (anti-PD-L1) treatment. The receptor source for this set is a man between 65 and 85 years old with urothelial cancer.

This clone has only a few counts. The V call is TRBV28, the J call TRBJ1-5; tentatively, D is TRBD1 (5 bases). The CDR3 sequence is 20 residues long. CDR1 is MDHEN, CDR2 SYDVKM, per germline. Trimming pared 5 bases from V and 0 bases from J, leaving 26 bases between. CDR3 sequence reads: CASSGDGGRPFGSSNQPQHF. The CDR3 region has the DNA TGTGCCAGCAGTGGGGACGGCGGACGGCCCTTCGGGAGTAGCAATCAGCCCCAGCATTTT.

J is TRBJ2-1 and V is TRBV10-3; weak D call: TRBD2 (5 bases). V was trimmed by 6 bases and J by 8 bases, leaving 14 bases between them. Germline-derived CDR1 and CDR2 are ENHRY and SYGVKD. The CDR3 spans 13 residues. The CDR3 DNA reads TGTGCCATCAGGCAGGAGGATCGCGATGAGCAGTTCTTC. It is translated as CAIRQEDRDEQFF.